By frequency, the clone carrying this T cell receptor beta chain registers medium-sized. What it recognizes is unknown. The source of the sample is a study of CXCR3-negative and CXCR3-positive naive CD8 T cells. General observations from the study: The study found more hydrophobic TRB CDR3s in CXCR3-positive naive cells than in CXCR3-negative naive cells. Diversity proved comparably high across both naive subsets and much lower in memory CD8+ cells.

Germline lookup yields CDR1 DFQATT and CDR2 SNEGSKA (reference sequence). The CDR3 covers 15 residues. 5' RACE that incorporated UMI labels was used to prepare the TRB cDNA libraries. TCRdb reprocessed the 5' RACE reads and stores each CDR3 protein as one record, lacking DNA. Recorded for this sample: approximately 10,000 distinct CDR3 sequences. Material for sequencing was naive CXCR3- CD8+ T cells from blood. The subset: CD45RO-CCR7+CD27+CD95- naive CD8+ T cells lacking CXCR3 (TNR3-). The TCR sequence derives from a human donor in good health. Some clones in this sample may be carry-over from other donors' samples. The chain combines TRBV20-1 with TRBJ1-2; the TCRdb call, TRBD1, lacks DNA for checking. CDR3 amino acids: CSAALNRQGPYGYTF.